The sequence of this T cell receptor (beta chain) was determined in a study of T cells in Graves' hyperthyroidism and ophthalmopathy. V was clipped by 2 bases and J by 0 bases, with 9 bases between them. Germline CDR1 reads SGHRS; CDR2 reads YFSETQ. The CDR3 covers 15 residues. Thyroid ultrasound and orbital computed tomography, with clinical symptoms and serum thyroxine and TRAb, informed diagnoses. This clonotype was seen a handful of times. TCR beta CDR3 regions were amplified from RNA transcripts. The primer set for the first-round RT-PCR of the TCR CDR3 was HTBI. One entry per CDR3 protein results from TCRdb running MiXCR on the multiplex PCR reads. Of about 640,000 distinct CDR3 sequences in the sample, under 25% were seen once.

The sequence was collected from a man aged 25-40 years with Graves' ophthalmopathy. J is TRBJ2-1 and V is TRBV5-1, with D unresolved. Sequenced sample: blood. The CDR3 sequence is CASSFHSSSYNEQFF. The CDR3 nucleotides read TGCGCCAGCAGCTTCCACAGTAGCTCCTACAATGAGCAGTTCTTC.